These 26 T cell receptor beta chains came from one sample sequenced in a study of vaccination and CD4 T cells after COVID-19. Sequenced with the Oncomine TCR Beta short-read assay was DNA taken from cultured CD4+ T cells. TCRdb processed the PCR reads anew with MiXCR; each CDR3 protein has one entry. The sample has around 4,500 distinct CDR3 sequences, roughly two thirds seen once. Regarding treatment: roughly 10-day PBMC culture with coronavirus spike peptide pools or control peptides (ViraFEST assay). An unexposed donor provided the CD4+ T cells, which were collected before the COVID-19 pandemic (2011-2018). These receptors' antigens are unknown. The sample was CD4+ T cells from blood, cultured in vitro. These receptor sequences come from a human donor in good health.

This rearrangement joins TRBV6-5 to TRBJ2-1; D is possibly TRBD2 (5 bases). This CDR3 is built from 17 residues. The germline V gene encodes CDR1 MNHEY and CDR2 SVGAGI. V was pared by 0 bases and J by 7 bases, with 19 bases between. CDR3 bases: TGTGCCAGCAGTTACTCGTCCGTAAGTTACAGAGGGAATGAGCAGTTCTTC. Translating gives CASSYSSVSYRGNEQFF.

As DNA, the CDR3 is TGCAGTGCTAGTGGCGCGAGGGGGCAGACAGATACGCAGTATTTT. The encoded protein is CSASGARGQTDTQYF. This rearrangement joins TRBV20-1 to TRBJ2-3; 7 bases are shared with TRBD1. The germline V gene has CDR1 DFQATT and CDR2 SNEGSKA (reference sequence). V trimming: 3 bases; J trimming: 3 bases; junction bases outside the gene matches: 9. This CDR3 spans 15 amino acids.

The chain recombines TRBV24-1 with TRBJ1-1, with unresolved D. CDR1 and CDR2 (germline): KGHDR, SFDVKD. V dropped 4 bases and J dropped 0 bases, with 8 bases sitting between them. This CDR3 has 14 amino acids. CDR3 residues: CATSENGLNTEAFF. The CDR3, as DNA: TGTGCCACCAGTGAAAACGGACTGAACACTGAAGCTTTCTTT.

This rearrangement joins TRBV19 to TRBJ1-5; D ambiguous. The germline CDR1 and CDR2 sequences are LNHDA and SQIVND (reference sequence). The CDR3 length is 15 residues. V was cut by 5 bases and J by 3 bases, with 14 bases left in between. The CDR3 sequence is CASSSRSRDNQPQHF. The CDR3 DNA sequence: TGTGCCAGTAGTTCCCGCTCCCGGGACAATCAGCCCCAGCATTTT.

This chain links TRBV7-7 with TRBJ1-2, with a possible D match to TRBD1 (5 bases). The CDR3 is made up of 13 amino acids. Germline CDR1 and CDR2: SSHAT and FNYEAQ (reference sequence). Deletions cut 4 bases from V and 4 bases from J, with 10 bases between. Written as DNA, the CDR3 is TGTGCCAGCAGCTCAGACAGCTCCTATGGCTACACCTTC. Residues: CASSSDSSYGYTF.

By proportion, this clonotype is large. This chain connects TRBV7-2 to TRBJ2-4; no reliable D call. The germline V and J ends were trimmed by 1 base and 2 bases, with 3 bases remaining between them. From germline, CDR1 is SGHTA and CDR2 FQGNSA. The length of the CDR3 is 13 residues. CDR3 DNA sequence: TGTGCCAGCAGCTTAGTAACCAAAAACATTCAGTACTTC. Its translation: CASSLVTKNIQYF.

The chain employs TRBV6-1 and TRBJ1-6, with unresolved D. The CDR3 runs to 15 residues. The V end was cut by 6 bases, the J end by 9 bases, with 18 bases between. Germline CDR1 MNHNS, CDR2 SASEGT. The CDR3 DNA follows: TGTGCCAGCAGCCCCGGCCGGAGTAGCCCTTCACCCCTCCACTTT. The encoded protein is CASSPGRSSPSPLHF.

The chain is built from TRBV15 and TRBJ2-5; TRBD2 aligns across 10 bases. The CDR3 has 17 residues. The germline V gene encodes CDR1 LNHNV and CDR2 YYDKDF (reference sequence). V gave up 1 base and J gave up 3 bases; unmatched junction bases: 8. The CDR3 spells CATSRVPLAGVEETQYF. The CDR3 nucleotides read TGTGCCACCAGCAGAGTTCCTCTAGCGGGAGTGGAAGAGACCCAGTACTTC.

V and J are TRBV5-5 and TRBJ1-1; tentatively, D is TRBD1 (6 bases). This CDR3 has 15 residues. Trimming stripped 0 bases from V and 3 bases from J, with 12 bases between. Germline CDR1 and CDR2: SGHKS and YYEKEE (reference sequence). CDR3 DNA sequence: TGTGCCAGCAGCTTGGCCTGGGGGCGCGACACTGAAGCTTTCTTT. Its protein is CASSLAWGRDTEAFF.

The chain carries TRBV19 and TRBJ2-2; 8 bases line up with TRBD1. This CDR3 region has 17 residues. The V gene end was trimmed by 1 base and the J gene end by 4 bases; junction bases not matched to a gene: 8. Germline CDR1 reads LNHDA; CDR2 reads SQIVND (reference sequence). CDR3 amino acids: CASSIGAQGAGTGELFF. CDR3 nucleotides: TGTGCCAGTAGTATAGGAGCGCAGGGGGCGGGCACCGGGGAGCTGTTTTTT.

This clonotype was seen a handful of times. The V and J genes are TRBV7-6 and TRBJ2-1; D is perhaps TRBD1 (5 bases). The V gene lost 4 bases and the J gene lost 6 bases, with 16 bases spanning the gap. Germline V gives CDR1 SGHVS, CDR2 FNYEAQ. The CDR3 is 15 residues long. In nucleotides, the CDR3 is TGTGCCAGCAGCTCTCCTGGGGCGTTTGGCAATGAGCAGTTCTTC. It codes for CASSSPGAFGNEQFF.

The chain combines TRBV15 with TRBJ1-1; D gene ambiguous. V lost 5 bases, J lost 8 bases, and 15 bases lay in between. The CDR3 covers 13 residues. CDR1 LNHNV and CDR2 YYDKDF come from the germline V gene (reference sequence). The chain's CDR3 is CATSLGQATEAFF. CDR3 DNA: TGTGCCACCAGCTTAGGGCAGGCGACCGAAGCTTTCTTT.

The V call is TRBV7-2, the J call TRBJ2-5; D gene uncertain. This CDR3 region has 15 residues. Germline V lookup: CDR1 SGHTA, CDR2 FQGNSA. V shed 5 bases and J shed 4 bases, with 17 bases lying between them. This CDR3 reads CASSMRKGPGETQYF. The CDR3 DNA reads as TGTGCCAGCAGCATGAGAAAGGGCCCGGGAGAGACCCAGTACTTC.

This chain links TRBV7-9 with TRBJ1-1; D uncertain. CDR1 and CDR2 (germline): SEHNR, FQNEAQ (reference sequence). CDR3 length: 14 residues. V shed 0 bases and J shed 1 base, with 6 bases lying between them. CDR3 protein: CASSLAAGNTEAFF. CDR3 nucleotides: TGTGCCAGCAGCTTAGCGGCGGGGAACACTGAAGCTTTCTTT.

The chain is built from TRBV24-1 and TRBJ2-2, with D perhaps TRBD1 (6 bases). This CDR3 comprises 14 residues. V was pared by 7 bases and J by 1 base, with 9 bases between. Per the germline V gene, CDR1 is KGHDR and CDR2 is SFDVKD. The DNA of the CDR3 is TGTGCCACCAGAGGACAGATGAACACCGGGGAGCTGTTTTTT. Translating gives CATRGQMNTGELFF.

The chain carries TRBV28 and TRBJ1-6; D gene uncertain. The CDR3 is 13 amino acids. Trimming shortened V by 7 bases and J by 8 bases, and 12 bases separated the two germline ends. The germline V gene has CDR1 MDHEN and CDR2 SYDVKM. The CDR3 here is CASTGGVYSPLHF. CDR3 nucleotide sequence: TGTGCCAGCACCGGCGGGGTATATTCACCCCTCCACTTT.

This clonotype was seen a single time. This chain links TRBV30 with TRBJ1-5; D call uncertain. There are 15 residues in the CDR3. The germline V and J ends were trimmed by 1 base and 0 bases, with 10 bases remaining between them. Per the germline V gene, CDR1 is GTSNPN and CDR2 is SVGIG (reference sequence). CDR3 loop: CAWSAEGSSNQPQHF. In DNA, the CDR3 is TGTGCCTGGAGTGCGGAGGGCAGTAGCAATCAGCCCCAGCATTTT.

V is TRBV6-5 and J is TRBJ1-1, with TRBD1 identical over 8 bases. Germline V gene sequence: CDR1 MNHEY, CDR2 SVGAGI. Unmatched junction bases numbered 6, after V lost 2 bases and J lost 1 base. The CDR3 spans 16 residues. The CDR3 nucleotides read TGTGCCAGCAGTTACCGCCTCCAGGGGGCGAACACTGAAGCTTTCTTT. Amino acid sequence: CASSYRLQGANTEAFF.

The V call is TRBV6-1, the J call TRBJ1-5, with D possibly matching TRBD1 (5 bases). This CDR3 is 14 amino acids long. Germline V CDR1 and CDR2: MNHNS, SASEGT. V lost 6 bases, J lost 7 bases, and 16 bases lay in between. CDR3 DNA sequence: TGTGCCAGCAGCCGGACATATCAGGAGCAGCCCCAGCATTTT. This gives the protein CASSRTYQEQPQHF.

CDR3 region: CASKGVTGMSYEQYF. CDR3 nucleotides: TGTGCCAGCAAGGGGGTGACAGGGATGTCCTACGAGCAGTACTTC. The chain employs TRBV6-1 and TRBJ2-7; TRBD1 matches 7 bases. The CDR3 length is 15 residues. V was clipped by 7 bases and J by 1 base; unmatched bases: 10. CDR1 and CDR2 from the germline V gene are MNHNS and SASEGT.

V gene TRBV2 combines with J gene TRBJ2-3; no firm D call. CDR3 size: 14 residues. Trimming took off 3 bases at V and 3 bases at J, with 10 bases between the two ends. Germline-derived CDR1 and CDR2 are SNHLY and FYNNEI. CDR3 nucleotides: TGTGCCAGCAGTGAGGCAAGTCATACAGATACGCAGTATTTT. Translation gives CASSEASHTDTQYF.

The chain joins TRBV12-3 or TRBV12-4 to TRBJ1-6; 8 positions agree with TRBD1. This CDR3 comprises 14 residues. Trimming cost V 6 bases and J 7 bases; bases outside gene matches: 5. The CDR3 is CASSRGQGNSPLHF. As DNA, the CDR3 is TGTGCCAGCAGCAGAGGACAGGGAAATTCACCCCTCCACTTT.

The J gene is TRBJ2-7, the V gene TRBV3-1; no reliable D call. Per the germline V gene, CDR1 is LGHDT and CDR2 is YNNKEL (reference sequence). The CDR3 totals 11 residues. V lost 6 bases and J 5 bases, leaving 8 bases between the germline ends. The CDR3 sequence: CASRSTNEQYF. The DNA for the CDR3 is TGTGCCAGCAGATCTACCAACGAGCAGTACTTC.

The chain carries TRBV20-1 and TRBJ2-2; D call uncertain. Trimming removed 3 bases from V and 12 bases from J, with 17 bases in between. CDR3 length: 13 residues. CDR1 and CDR2 (germline): DFQATT, SNEGSKA (reference sequence). CDR3 DNA sequence: TGCAGTGCTAGTCGCGAATCGGGCGATAAGCTGTTTTTT. Its protein product is CSASRESGDKLFF.

This clonotype turned up a few times. The rearrangement links TRBV11-2 to TRBJ1-6; TRBD1 might be the D (5 bases). The CDR3 extends over 13 amino acids. Germline V lookup: CDR1 SGHAT, CDR2 FQNNGV. V gave up 5 bases and J gave up 10 bases, with 12 bases separating them. Here the CDR3 DNA reads TGTGCCAGCAGCCCCTATAGGGGCTCACCCCTCCACTTT. Amino acid sequence: CASSPYRGSPLHF.

This clonotype was picked up a small number of times. The CDR3 is CSAPGDFGAKNIQYF. The CDR3 nucleotides read TGCAGTGCTCCCGGGGACTTTGGGGCCAAAAACATTCAGTACTTC. The J gene is TRBJ2-4, the V gene TRBV20-1; TRBD2 is a possible D gene (6 bases). This CDR3 has 15 amino acids. The germline gives CDR1 DFQATT, CDR2 SNEGSKA (reference sequence). V was pared by 5 bases and J by 1 base, with 15 bases between.